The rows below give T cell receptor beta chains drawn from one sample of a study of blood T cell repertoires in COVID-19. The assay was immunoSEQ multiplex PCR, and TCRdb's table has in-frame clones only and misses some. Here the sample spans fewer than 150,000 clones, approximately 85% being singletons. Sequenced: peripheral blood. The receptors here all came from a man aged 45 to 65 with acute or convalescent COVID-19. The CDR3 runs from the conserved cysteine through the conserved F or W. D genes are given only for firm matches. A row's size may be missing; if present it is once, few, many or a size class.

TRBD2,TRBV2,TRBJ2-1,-,CASNSLLAGEDEQFF,TGTGCCAGCAACTCATTACTAGCGGGAGAGGATGAGCAGTTCTTC
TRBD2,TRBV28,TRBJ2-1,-,CASSPGLARTPSSYNEQFF,TGTGCCAGCAGTCCAGGACTAGCGAGAACACCGAGCTCCTACAATGAGCAGTTCTTC
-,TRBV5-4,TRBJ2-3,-,CASSFLGGDTQYF,TGTGCCAGCAGCTTCTTGGGGGGAGATACGCAGTATTTT
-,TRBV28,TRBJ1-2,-,CASSFAVSGYGYTF,TGTGCCAGCAGTTTCGCGGTCTCCGGCTATGGCTACACCTTC
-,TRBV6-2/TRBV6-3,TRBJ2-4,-,CASSYRGGRAQNIQYF,TGTGCCAGCAGTTATAGGGGGGGGAGGGCCCAAAACATTCAGTACTTC
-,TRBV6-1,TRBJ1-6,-,CASSEAREINSPLHF,TGTGCCAGCAGTGAAGCCAGGGAAATTAATTCACCCCTCCACTTT
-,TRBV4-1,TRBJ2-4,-,CASSQVSELAKNIQYF,TGCGCCAGCAGCCAAGTGTCCGAGTTGGCCAAAAACATTCAGTACTTC
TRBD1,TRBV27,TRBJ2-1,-,CASSPTLGTGYDEQFF,TGTGCCAGCAGTCCCACCCTCGGGACAGGTTACGATGAGCAGTTCTTC
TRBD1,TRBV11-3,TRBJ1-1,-,CASSRGQGNTEAFF,TGTGCCAGCAGCCGCGGACAGGGAAACACTGAAGCTTTCTTT
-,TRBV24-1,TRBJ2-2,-,CATSGGYRDSTGELFF,TGTGCCACCTCCGGGGGGTACAGGGACTCAACCGGGGAGCTGTTTTTT
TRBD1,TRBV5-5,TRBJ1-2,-,CASSSTGDYGYTF,TGTGCCAGCAGCTCGACAGGGGACTATGGCTACACCTTC
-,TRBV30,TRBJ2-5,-,CAWSDGRAQETQYF,TGTGCCTGGAGTGATGGCAGGGCCCAAGAGACCCAGTACTTC
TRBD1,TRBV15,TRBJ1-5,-,CATSSGGQGDVQPQHF,TGTGCCACCAGCAGTGGGGGACAGGGTGACGTTCAGCCCCAGCATTTT
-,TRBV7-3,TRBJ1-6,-,CASSLNGRNNSPLHF,TGTGCCAGCAGCTTAAACGGCAGGAATAATTCACCCCTCCACTTT
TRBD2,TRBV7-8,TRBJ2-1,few,CASSLVGTGTSGSYEQFF,TGTGCCAGCAGCTTAGTGGGGACCGGGACTAGCGGGAGTTATGAGCAGTTCTTC
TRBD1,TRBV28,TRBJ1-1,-,CASSREGAITEAFF,TGTGCCAGCAGCCGAGAGGGGGCGATCACTGAAGCTTTCTTT
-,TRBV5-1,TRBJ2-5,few,CASSPGAGFGETQYF,TGCGCCAGCAGCCCTGGGGCAGGGTTCGGAGAGACCCAGTACTTC
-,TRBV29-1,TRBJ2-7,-,CSVEGLGGSYEQYF,TGCAGCGTTGAAGGGCTGGGGGGATCGTACGAGCAGTACTTC
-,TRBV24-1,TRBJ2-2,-,CATSDPARAAGELFF,TGTGCCACCAGTGATCCAGCCAGGGCGGCAGGGGAGCTGTTTTTT
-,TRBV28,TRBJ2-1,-,CASSLRGWSNGEFF,TGTGCCAGCAGTTTACGGGGTTGGTCTAATGGGGAGTTCTTC
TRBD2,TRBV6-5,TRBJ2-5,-,CASGWASGSGETQYF,TGTGCCAGCGGATGGGCTAGCGGGAGTGGAGAGACCCAGTACTTC
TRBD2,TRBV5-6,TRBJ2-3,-,CASSSGLAGVHTQYF,TGTGCCAGCAGCTCAGGACTAGCGGGAGTACATACGCAGTATTTT
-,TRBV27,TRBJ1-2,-,CASSLSRGSGYGYTF,TGTGCCAGCAGTTTATCAAGGGGCTCGGGCTATGGCTACACCTTC
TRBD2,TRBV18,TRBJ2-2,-,CASSPGRDKSGELFF,TGTGCCAGCTCACCAGGGAGGGATAAGTCCGGGGAGCTGTTTTTT
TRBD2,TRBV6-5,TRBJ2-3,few,CASRPASGRADTQYF,TGTGCCAGCAGACCAGCTAGCGGGAGGGCAGATACGCAGTATTTT
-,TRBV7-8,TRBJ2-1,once,CASSLGRGGEQFF,TGTGCCAGCAGCTTAGGACGGGGAGGTGAGCAGTTCTTC
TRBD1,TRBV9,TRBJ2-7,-,CASSSTGTGGGEQYF,TGTGCCAGCAGCTCCACCGGGACAGGGGGCGGTGAGCAGTACTTC
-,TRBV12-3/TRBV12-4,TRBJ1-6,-,CASSSGLSPLHF,TGTGCCAGCAGTTCGGGACTTTCACCCCTCCACTTT
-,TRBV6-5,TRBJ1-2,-,CASNPNRVGYGYTF,TGTGCCAGCAATCCTAACAGGGTTGGCTATGGCTACACCTTC